The 19 T cell receptor beta chains presented below share a single source sample, sequenced in a study of T cell repertoires and HLA-DP antigens. Here immunoSEQ multiplex PCR was the method, and the copy in TCRdb shows in-frame clones only, minus some. The profile shows approximately 73,000 clones, roughly 78% of them singletons. Their cognate antigens are unknown. Input material: CD4+ T cells from PBMCs. These receptors originate from a man aged 55 to 70 in good health and CMV-seronegative.

This clone occurred once. The V gene is TRBV7-2, the J gene TRBJ2-1, with 8 bases identical to TRBD2. J gave up 4 bases and V 0 bases, and 5 bases lay outside the gene matches. The CDR3 has 16 residues. The germline CDR1 and CDR2 sequences are SGHTA and FQGNSA. As DNA, the CDR3 is TGTGCCAGCAGCTTAGCGGCGGGAGGTAATTACAATGAGCAGTTCTTC. It translates to CASSLAAGGNYNEQFF.

The chain carries TRBV10-2 and TRBJ2-1, with a weak D call TRBD2 (5 bases). Deletions cut 7 bases from V and 0 bases from J, with 7 bases between. Germline-derived CDR1 and CDR2 are WSHSY and SAAADI. The CDR3 has 13 residues. The CDR3 loop is CASIGVSYNEQFF. For the CDR3, the DNA is TGCGCCAGCATCGGGGTCTCCTACAATGAGCAGTTCTTC.

The chain couples TRBV6-1 to TRBJ2-5, with 10 bases fitting TRBD1. The length of the CDR3 is 15 residues. Germline V lookup: CDR1 MNHNS, CDR2 SASEGT. V was clipped by 5 bases and J by 3 bases; unmatched bases: 6. CDR3 bases: TGTGCCAGCAGTCTGGGACAGGGGTTAAAAGAGACCCAGTACTTC. Translated, it gives CASSLGQGLKETQYF.

The rearrangement joins TRBV6-6 to TRBJ2-7; 8 bases line up with TRBD1. CDR3 length: 13 amino acids. V dropped 10 bases and J dropped 5; count of bases not matched to a gene: 10. Germline values: CDR1 MNHNY, CDR2 SVGAGI (reference sequence). The CDR3 coding sequence is TGTGCCACCACAGGACAGGGTCTAAACGAGCAGTACTTC. Protein: CATTGQGLNEQYF.

V and J are TRBV28 and TRBJ1-1; D is uncertain. CDR1 MDHEN and CDR2 SYDVKM come from the germline V gene. The CDR3 is made up of 12 amino acids. V lost 3 bases and J 5 bases, leaving 7 bases between the germline ends. The CDR3 loop is CASSFRMTEAFF. In nucleotides, the CDR3 is TGTGCCAGCAGTTTTCGGATGACTGAAGCTTTCTTT.

In its sample, this clone was seen many times. The rearrangement links TRBV30 to TRBJ1-2; D is perhaps TRBD1 (6 bases). Per germline, CDR1 GTSNPN and CDR2 SVGIG (reference sequence). The CDR3 covers 13 residues. V was clipped by 2 bases and J by 7 bases, with 14 bases between them. Here the CDR3 DNA reads TGTGCCTGGAGTCTGGACAGTTTAATTGGCTACACCTTC. Translated: CAWSLDSLIGYTF. Variable domain in full (rest from reference TRBV30 and TRBJ1-2): SQTIHQWPATLVQPVGSPLSLECTVEGTSNPNLYWYRQAAGRGLQLLFYSVGIGQISSEVPQNLSASRPQDRQFILSSKKLLLSDSGFYLCAWSLDSLIGYTFGSGTRLTVV.

V and J are TRBV19 and TRBJ1-5, with TRBD1 as a possible D gene (5 bases). The CDR3 runs 15 residues. Trimming removed 5 bases at V and 5 bases at J, with 16 bases between. Germline loops: CDR1 LNHDA, CDR2 SQIVND (reference sequence). CDR3 residues: CASSPGRLRDQPQHF. The CDR3 bases are TGTGCCAGTAGTCCGGGACGCCTACGGGATCAGCCCCAGCATTTT.

The rearrangement uses TRBV6-1 and TRBJ1-1; D gene ambiguous. The length of the CDR3 is 13 residues. Trimming removed 7 bases from V and 6 bases from J, with 15 bases in between. Germline V gene lookup returns CDR1 MNHNS and CDR2 SASEGT. For the CDR3, the DNA is TGTGCCAGCACCCCGATCCGGCAGGCTGAAGCTTTCTTT. Amino acids: CASTPIRQAEAFF.

The chain carries TRBV6-5 and TRBJ1-2; 11 bases line up with TRBD1. Trimming removed 2 bases from V and 5 bases from J; junction bases left unmatched: 4. This CDR3 spans 15 amino acids. Germline CDR1 MNHEY, CDR2 SVGAGI. The CDR3 nucleotides read TGTGCCAGCAGTTACGGACAGGGGGCGCGATATGGCTACACCTTC. Translation: CASSYGQGARYGYTF.

In its sample, this clone was seen a few times. V gene TRBV7-2 combines with J gene TRBJ2-6, with D possibly TRBD1 on 6 matching bases. V lost 5 bases, J lost 0 bases, and 20 bases lay in between. Germline loops: CDR1 SGHTA, CDR2 FQGNSA. This CDR3 is built from 19 residues. CDR3 in DNA: TGTGCCAGCAGCCCAGGGGCTCCGGGACATCTCTCTGGGGCCAACGTCCTGACTTTC. This codes for CASSPGAPGHLSGANVLTF. The full variable domain, completed using reference TRBV7-2 and TRBJ2-6, is GAGVSQSPSNKVTEKGKDVELRCDPISGHTALYWYRQSLGQGLEFLIYFQGNSAPDKSGLPSDRFSAERTGGSVSTLTIQRTQQEDSAVYLCASSPGAPGHLSGANVLTFGAGSRLTVL.

This sequence joins TRBV28 and TRBJ1-4; perhaps TRBD1 as D (6 bases). Trimming took 3 bases from V and 6 from J, leaving 17 bases between them. The CDR3 covers 16 residues. Looked up from germline, CDR1 is MDHEN and CDR2 is SYDVKM. The CDR3 nucleotides are TGTGCCAGCAGTTTTACTCAGGGGAGAGGGGATGAAAAACTGTTTTTT. This codes for CASSFTQGRGDEKLFF.

V gene TRBV30 combines with J gene TRBJ2-7; perhaps TRBD2 as D (6 bases). Trimming took 1 base from V and 2 from J, leaving 12 bases between them. The CDR3 sequence is 14 residues long. In germline, CDR1 is GTSNPN, CDR2 SVGIG (reference sequence). CDR3 in amino acids: CAWSEVGGTYEQYV. CDR3 coding DNA: TGTGCCTGGAGTGAGGTTGGGGGGACCTACGAGCAGTACGTC.

This clone was seen a few times. V and J are TRBV29-1 and TRBJ1-1; D might be TRBD1 (5 bases). This CDR3 spans 14 amino acids. The ends were cut back, 3 bases at V and 5 bases at J, with 16 bases in the middle. The germline V gene encodes CDR1 SQVTM and CDR2 ANQGSEA. The CDR3 DNA follows: TGCAGCGTTGATCCCCACGCAGGGAGGACTGAAGCTTTCTTT. Its protein product is CSVDPHAGRTEAFF. The variable domain in full, with the rest retrieved from reference TRBV29-1 and TRBJ1-1, is SAVISQKPSRDICQRGTSLTIQCQVDSQVTMMFWYRQQPGQSLTLIATANQGSEATYESGFVIDKFPISRPNLTFSTLTVSNMSPEDSSIYLCSVDPHAGRTEAFFGQGTRLTVV.

The sample holds one count of this clone. V gene TRBV7-8 combines with J gene TRBJ1-1; D remains unclear. V was cut by 2 bases and J by 3 bases, with 19 bases left in between. CDR3 size: 17 residues. The germline CDR1 and CDR2 sequences are SGHVS and FQNEAQ. The CDR3 DNA reads TGTGCCAGCAGCTTAAACATAGACGGCGCAGCGTACACTGAAGCTTTCTTT. It codes for CASSLNIDGAAYTEAFF.

The CDR3 DNA reads TGTGCCAGCAGTTTTGGGAGCTCCTATAATTCACCCCTCCACTTT. Amino acid sequence: CASSFGSSYNSPLHF. This rearrangement joins TRBV27 to TRBJ1-6, with unresolved D. The length of the CDR3 is 15 residues. The germline V and J ends were trimmed by 3 bases and 0 bases, with 6 bases remaining between them. Germline V lookup: CDR1 MNHEY, CDR2 SMNVEV (reference sequence).

V usage is TRBV6-6 and J usage is TRBJ2-5; a possible D gene is TRBD2 (6 bases). The CDR3 extends over 14 amino acids. CDR1 and CDR2 from the germline V gene are MNHNY and SVGAGI (reference sequence). Trimming stripped 5 bases from V and 5 bases from J, with 15 bases between. This CDR3 reads CASSRAGPPETQYF. The DNA of the CDR3 is TGTGCCAGCAGTCGGGCGGGGCCCCCCGAGACCCAGTACTTC.

The chain carries TRBV7-2 and TRBJ1-4; no reliable D call. Trimming cost V 1 base and J 7 bases, with 10 bases left between them. The CDR3 runs 14 residues. Germline V CDR1 and CDR2: SGHTA, FQGNSA. The chain's CDR3 is CASSLGINSEKLFF. CDR3 coding DNA: TGTGCCAGCAGCTTAGGGATTAACAGTGAAAAACTGTTTTTT.

This clone occurred a few times. A much bigger clone sits one base away, suggesting this may be a read error. This sequence joins TRBV7-2 and TRBJ1-5; D call uncertain. Germline lookup yields CDR1 SGHTA and CDR2 FQGNSA. The CDR3 has 12 residues. The ends were cut back, 2 bases at V and 6 bases at J, with 5 bases in the middle. The CDR3 sequence: CASSLWGQPQHF. In DNA, the CDR3 is TGTGCCAGCAGCTTATGGGGTCAGCCCCAGCATTTT.

V usage is TRBV6-1 and J usage is TRBJ1-1; TRBD1 agrees at 9 bases. The germline gives CDR1 MNHNS, CDR2 SASEGT. The V gene end was trimmed by 0 bases and the J gene end by 1 base; junction bases not matched to a gene: 9. CDR3 length: 18 residues. The CDR3 sequence is CASSEALQGASANTEAFF. The CDR3 DNA is TGTGCCAGCAGTGAAGCGCTACAGGGGGCGAGTGCGAACACTGAAGCTTTCTTT.